This T cell receptor beta chain was sequenced for a study of CD8 T cells in ankylosing spondylitis. From germline, CDR1 is DFQATT and CDR2 SNEGSKA (reference sequence). CDR3 size: 14 residues. Losses at the gene ends were 5 bases for V and 2 bases for J; bases not matched to a gene: 7. TCRdb itself ran the 5' RACE reads through MiXCR, one entry per CDR3 protein. The repertoire holds 200,000 to 300,000 distinct CDR3 sequences, about 9.1% seen once, with 6.5% to 7% in the top ten. Many counts were recorded for this clonotype. This clonotype was obtained from a male donor with ankylosing spondylitis or in good health (not recorded which). This rearrangement joins TRBV20-1 to TRBJ2-7, with 9 bases aligning to TRBD2. The source material was blood, either unsorted or a sorted T cell fraction (not recorded which). Here the CDR3 DNA reads TGCAGTGCTGCCACTAGCGGGTCTCCCTACGAGCAGTACTTC. Translating gives CSAATSGSPYEQYF.